This TCR beta chain was sequenced for a study of T cell changes during pregnancy in multiple sclerosis. Repertoires were generated with immunoSEQ multiplex PCR, while TCRdb's copy carries only in-frame clones and drops some. The top ten hold 3% to 4% of the sample, which has tens of thousands of clones, 70% to 90% seen once. CDR3 length equals 17 residues. V gave up 1 base and J gave up 5 bases, with 20 bases separating them. Germline CDR1 reads SGHTA; CDR2 reads FQGNSA. This chain links TRBV7-2 with TRBJ2-5, with a weak D call TRBD2 (5 bases). The sequence was obtained from a female donor with multiple sclerosis, enrolled in a pregnancy study. The sequencing here drew on peripheral blood, taken before pregnancy. The CDR3 DNA reads TGTGCCAGCAGCTTAGGGGGAGCCGGGCTCCTGAGCGAGACCCAGTACTTC. It specifies CASSLGGAGLLSETQYF.